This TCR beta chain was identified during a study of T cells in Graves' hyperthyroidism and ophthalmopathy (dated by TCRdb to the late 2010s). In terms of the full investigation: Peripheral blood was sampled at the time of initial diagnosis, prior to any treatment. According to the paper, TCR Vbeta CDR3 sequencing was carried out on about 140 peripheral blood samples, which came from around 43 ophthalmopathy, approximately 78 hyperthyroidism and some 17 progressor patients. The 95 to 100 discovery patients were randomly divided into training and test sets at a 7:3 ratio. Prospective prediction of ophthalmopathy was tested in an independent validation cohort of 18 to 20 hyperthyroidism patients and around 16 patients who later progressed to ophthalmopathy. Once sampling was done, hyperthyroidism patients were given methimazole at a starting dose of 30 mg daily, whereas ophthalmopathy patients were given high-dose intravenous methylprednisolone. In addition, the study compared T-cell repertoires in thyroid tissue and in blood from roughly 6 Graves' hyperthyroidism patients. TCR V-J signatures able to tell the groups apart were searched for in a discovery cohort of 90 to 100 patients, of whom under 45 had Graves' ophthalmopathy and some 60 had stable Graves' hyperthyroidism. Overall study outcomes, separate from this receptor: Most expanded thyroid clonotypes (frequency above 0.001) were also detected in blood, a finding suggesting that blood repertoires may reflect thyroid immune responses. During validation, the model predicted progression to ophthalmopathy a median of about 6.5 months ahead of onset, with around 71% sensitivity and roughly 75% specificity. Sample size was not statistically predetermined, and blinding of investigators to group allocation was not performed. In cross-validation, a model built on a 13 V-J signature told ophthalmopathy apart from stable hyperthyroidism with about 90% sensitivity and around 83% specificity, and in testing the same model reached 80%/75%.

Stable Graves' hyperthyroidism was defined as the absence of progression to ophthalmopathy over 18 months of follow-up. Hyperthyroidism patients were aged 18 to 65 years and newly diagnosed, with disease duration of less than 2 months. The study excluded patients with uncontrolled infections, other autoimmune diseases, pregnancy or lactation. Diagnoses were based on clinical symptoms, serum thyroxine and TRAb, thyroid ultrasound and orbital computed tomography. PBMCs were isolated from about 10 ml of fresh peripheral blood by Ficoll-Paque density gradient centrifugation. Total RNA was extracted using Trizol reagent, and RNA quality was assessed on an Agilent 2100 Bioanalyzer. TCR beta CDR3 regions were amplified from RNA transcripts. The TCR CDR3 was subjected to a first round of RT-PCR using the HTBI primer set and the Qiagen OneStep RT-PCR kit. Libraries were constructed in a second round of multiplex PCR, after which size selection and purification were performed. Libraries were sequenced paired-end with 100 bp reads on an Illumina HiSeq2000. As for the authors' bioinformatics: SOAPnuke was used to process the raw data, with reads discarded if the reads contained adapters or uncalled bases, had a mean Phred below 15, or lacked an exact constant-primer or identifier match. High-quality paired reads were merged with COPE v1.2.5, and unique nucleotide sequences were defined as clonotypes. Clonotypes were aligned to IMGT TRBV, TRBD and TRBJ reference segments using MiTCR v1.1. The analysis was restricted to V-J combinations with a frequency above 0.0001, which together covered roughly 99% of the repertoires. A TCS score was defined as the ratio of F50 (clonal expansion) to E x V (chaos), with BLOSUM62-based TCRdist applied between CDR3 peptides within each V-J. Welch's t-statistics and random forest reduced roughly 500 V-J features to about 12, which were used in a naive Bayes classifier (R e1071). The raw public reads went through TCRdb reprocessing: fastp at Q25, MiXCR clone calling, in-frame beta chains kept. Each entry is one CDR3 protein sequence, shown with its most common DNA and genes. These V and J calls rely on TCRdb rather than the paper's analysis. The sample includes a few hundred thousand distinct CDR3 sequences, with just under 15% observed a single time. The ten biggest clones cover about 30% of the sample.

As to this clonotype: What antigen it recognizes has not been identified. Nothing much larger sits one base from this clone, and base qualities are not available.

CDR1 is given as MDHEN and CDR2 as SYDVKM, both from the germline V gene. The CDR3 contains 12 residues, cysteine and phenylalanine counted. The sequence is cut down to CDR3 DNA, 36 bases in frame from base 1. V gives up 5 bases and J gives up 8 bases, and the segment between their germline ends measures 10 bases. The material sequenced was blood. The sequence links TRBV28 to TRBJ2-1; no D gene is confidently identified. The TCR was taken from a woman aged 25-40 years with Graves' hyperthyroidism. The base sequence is TGTGCCAGCAGTCCTCCGGGTGATGAGCAGTTCTTC. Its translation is CASSPPGDEQFF.